These 2 T cell receptor beta chains share one sample of origin, sequenced in a study of cytomegalovirus exposure and HLA in healthy donors. 13 Jbeta primers and 60 Vbeta primers were used for the PCR. Sequenced by immunoSEQ multiplex PCR; TCRdb stores in-frame clones only, minus some. The repertoire has around 170,000 clones, around four fifths of them found once; the top ten carry over 2%. Input material: PBMCs. The receptors shown here come from a woman aged 50 to 60 in good health and CMV-seropositive.

This clone was picked up one time. The genes are TRBV7-9 and TRBJ1-1, with 11 bases aligning to TRBD1. The CDR3 totals 16 residues. After removal of 5 bases from V and 0 bases from J, the junction contained 5 bases not matched to a gene. Germline CDR1 and CDR2: SEHNR and FQNEAQ (reference sequence). The DNA for the CDR3 is TGTGCCAGCAGCCAAGGGACAGGGGGGCTGAACACTGAAGCTTTCTTT. As protein: CASSQGTGGLNTEAFF. Filled out from reference TRBV7-9 and TRBJ1-1, the complete variable domain reads DTGVSQNPRHKITKRGQNVTFRCDPISEHNRLYWYRQTLGQGPEFLTYFQNEAQLEKSRLLSDRFSAERPKGSFSTLEIQRTEQGDSAMYLCASSQGTGGLNTEAFFGQGTRLTVV.

This clone has just a few counts. The J gene is TRBJ1-5, the V gene TRBV19; D is unresolved. Trimming removed 3 bases from V and 7 bases from J, with 13 bases in between. CDR3 length: 14 residues. In germline, CDR1 is LNHDA, CDR2 SQIVND (reference sequence). This CDR3 is CASSIGRFGQPQHF. CDR3 nucleotide sequence: TGTGCCAGTAGTATTGGAAGGTTCGGGCAGCCCCAGCATTTT.